This T cell receptor beta chain stems from a study of technical replicates of blood from four donors. Data came from immunoSEQ multiplex PCR; TCRdb stores just in-frame clones and leaves some out. The sample comprises 99,000 or so clones, about 95% of which are singletons, and around 0.21% rests with the top ten. Trimming removed 5 bases at V and 4 bases at J, with 6 bases between. CDR1 and CDR2 from the germline V gene are SGHAT and FQNNGV. This CDR3 region has 11 residues. The source is a human donor in good health. Sequencing was carried out using T cells isolated from PBMCs. The chain has TRBV11-2 and TRBJ2-7, with D unresolved. The CDR3 DNA sequence: TGTGCCAGCAGCATCCGGTACGAGCAGTACTTC. Its protein product is CASSIRYEQYF.